The following is a T cell receptor (beta chain) sequence with its context. PCR primers comprised 60 Vbeta and 13 Jbeta primers. The assay was immunoSEQ multiplex PCR, and TCRdb's table has in-frame clones only and misses some. The table shows about 160,000 clones, with roughly 80% occurring only once. This entry belongs to a study of cytomegalovirus exposure and HLA in healthy donors. Germline-derived CDR1 and CDR2 are MNHEY and SVGAGI. J lost 2 bases, V lost 5 bases, and 2 bases had no gene match. This CDR3 is built from 15 residues. This sequence joins TRBV6-5 and TRBJ2-1; 11 nucleotides match TRBD2. Sequencing was done on a sample of PBMCs. The receptor comes from a man in his forties or fifties in good health and CMV-seronegative. The CDR3 DNA sequence: TGTGCCAGCAGTCAGACTAGCGGGACCTACAATGAGCAGTTCTTC. This gives the protein CASSQTSGTYNEQFF.